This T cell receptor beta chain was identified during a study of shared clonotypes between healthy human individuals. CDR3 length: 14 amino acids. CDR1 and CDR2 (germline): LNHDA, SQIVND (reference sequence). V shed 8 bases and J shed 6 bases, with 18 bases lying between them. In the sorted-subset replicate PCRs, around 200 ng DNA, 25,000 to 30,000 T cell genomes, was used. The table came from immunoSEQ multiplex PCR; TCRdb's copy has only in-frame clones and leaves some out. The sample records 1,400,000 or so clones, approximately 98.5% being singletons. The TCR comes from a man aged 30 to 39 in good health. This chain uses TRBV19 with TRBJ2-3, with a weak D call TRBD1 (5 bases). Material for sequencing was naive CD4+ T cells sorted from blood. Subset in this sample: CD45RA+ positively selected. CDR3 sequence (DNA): TGTGCCAGTTCGGACATCATCAGACAGGATACGCAGTATTTT. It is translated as CASSDIIRQDTQYF.